The 13 T cell receptor beta chains given below trace back to one sample, sequenced in a study of blood T cell repertoires in COVID-19. Profiled with immunoSEQ multiplex PCR; TCRdb holds only in-frame clones, not every one. The table has about 360,000 clones, roughly 80% seen once. The sequenced sample consisted of peripheral blood. The receptors shown here come from a human donor with acute or convalescent COVID-19. The donor label of this sample is uncertain.

The chain couples TRBV10-1 to TRBJ1-2, with TRBD1 matching 9 bases. After removal of 3 bases from V and 6 bases from J, the junction contained 11 bases not matched to a gene. Germline V gene lookup returns CDR1 WNHNN and CDR2 SYGVQD (reference sequence). The CDR3 totals 16 residues. CDR3 sequence (DNA): TGCGCCAGCAGTGAATTTCTTGGGACAGGGCAAAATGGCTACACCTTC. Protein: CASSEFLGTGQNGYTF.

This rearrangement joins TRBV4-2 to TRBJ2-1, with a weak D call TRBD1 (5 bases). The V end lost 6 bases, the J end lost 2 bases, and 20 bases lay between the germline ends. CDR1 is LGHNA and CDR2 is YNFKEQ in the germline V gene. There are 17 residues in the CDR3. The CDR3 here is CASRVSHTTVAYNEQFF. DNA for the CDR3: TGTGCCAGCAGAGTATCCCATACGACAGTAGCCTACAATGAGCAGTTCTTC.

The chain is built from TRBV19 and TRBJ2-7; possibly TRBD2 for D (5 bases). V was cut by 3 bases and J by 3 bases, with 27 bases left in between. This CDR3 comprises 19 residues. Germline values: CDR1 LNHDA, CDR2 SQIVND (reference sequence). The CDR3 loop is CASSISDATSSLGSYEQYF. Written as DNA, the CDR3 is TGTGCCAGTAGTATCTCCGACGCCACATCGTCCCTGGGGAGCTACGAGCAGTACTTC.

With respect to this clone: This sample includes further DNA sequences coding for the same CDR3. J is TRBJ1-6 and V is TRBV27; 7 bases align to TRBD1. Germline V gives CDR1 MNHEY, CDR2 SMNVEV (reference sequence). This CDR3 spans 14 amino acids. Losses at the gene ends were 8 bases for V and 3 bases for J; bases not matched to a gene: 4. CDR3 amino acids: CASGRDSYNSPLHF. CDR3 DNA: TGTGCCAGCGGGCGGGACAGCTATAATTCACCCCTCCACTTT.

The chain is built from TRBV7-9 and TRBJ2-1; 9 bases fit TRBD2. Germline V CDR1 and CDR2: SEHNR, FQNEAQ (reference sequence). The CDR3 loop spans 17 amino acids. V dropped 5 bases and J dropped 2; count of bases not matched to a gene: 10. The DNA for the CDR3 is TGTGCCAGCAGCGACGGGACTAGCCAGAGAACCTACAATGAGCAGTTCTTC. Its protein product is CASSDGTSQRTYNEQFF.

The V call is TRBV5-1, the J call TRBJ2-3, with a weak D call TRBD1 (5 bases). Germline loops: CDR1 SGHRS, CDR2 YFSETQ. CDR3 length: 14 residues. Trimming left V 0 bases short and J 3 bases short, with 8 bases between. The CDR3 protein is CASSLGQTTDTQYF. CDR3 bases: TGCGCCAGCAGCTTGGGACAGACGACAGATACGCAGTATTTT.

The chain couples TRBV29-1 to TRBJ2-7, with 7 bases identical to TRBD1. Germline V lookup: CDR1 SQVTM, CDR2 ANQGSEA. The trim removed 4 bases at V and 0 bases at J, leaving 12 bases unmatched. The CDR3 extends over 16 amino acids. CDR3 DNA: TGCAGCGTTGGTGCCATCGAGGGACAGTTCTCCTACGAGCAGTACTTC. Its protein product is CSVGAIEGQFSYEQYF.

This clone was seen only a few times. This rearrangement joins TRBV30 to TRBJ1-1; 9 bases are a match to TRBD1. Germline V gene lookup returns CDR1 GTSNPN and CDR2 SVGIG (reference sequence). Trimming at V came to 4 bases and at J to 0 bases, leaving 15 bases not matched to a gene. This CDR3 comprises 18 residues. CDR3 sequence (DNA): TGTGCCTGGACGGGACAGGGTAGTGGGCGACAAATGAACACTGAAGCTTTCTTT. Translated: CAWTGQGSGRQMNTEAFF.

In this sample, this clone turned up once. This chain links TRBV14 with TRBJ2-3; 7 bases line up with TRBD1. The CDR3 is 15 amino acids. Germline V gene data show CDR1 as SGHDN and CDR2 as FVKESK. J lost 3 bases, V lost 0 bases, and 3 bases had no gene match. CDR3 DNA: TGTGCCAGCAGCCAAGACCCAGGGGGAACAGATACGCAGTATTTT. It yields the protein CASSQDPGGTDTQYF. The full variable domain, with the rest looked up from reference TRBV14 and TRBJ2-3, is EAGVTQFPSHSVIEKGQTVTLRCDPISGHDNLYWYRRVMGKEIKFLLHFVKESKQDESGMPNNRFLAERTGGTYSTLKVQPAELEDSGVYFCASSQDPGGTDTQYFGPGTRLTVL.

The V and J genes are TRBV4-1 and TRBJ1-5; D is uncertain. Germline assignment: CDR1 MGHRA and CDR2 YSYEKL. CDR3 length: 17 residues. V lost 0 bases to trimming and J lost 0 bases, with 12 bases between them. The CDR3 protein is CASSQELPINSNQPQHF. The DNA of the CDR3 is TGCGCCAGCAGCCAAGAACTTCCGATCAATAGCAATCAGCCCCAGCATTTT.

The CDR3: CASSGGIGQPQHF. The CDR3 nucleotides are TGTGCCAGCTCAGGGGGGATCGGTCAGCCCCAGCATTTT. The chain has TRBV18 and TRBJ1-5, with a possible D match to TRBD1 (5 bases). The ends were cut back, 5 bases at V and 6 bases at J, with 11 bases in the middle. This CDR3 spans 13 amino acids. Germline-derived CDR1 and CDR2 are KGHSH and LQKENI.

The genes are TRBV6-5 and TRBJ1-1; TRBD1 is a possible D gene (5 bases). Germline V gene data show CDR1 as MNHEY and CDR2 as SVGAGI. This CDR3 is built from 13 residues. V gave up 2 bases and J gave up 7 bases, with 11 bases separating them. The DNA for the CDR3 is TGTGCCAGCAGTTACGGTCAGGGCTTTGAAGCTTTCTTT. This encodes CASSYGQGFEAFF.

The chain has TRBV7-9 and TRBJ2-5, with D hard to call. Germline V CDR1 and CDR2: SEHNR, FQNEAQ (reference sequence). V was trimmed by 3 bases and J by 5 bases, leaving 10 bases between them. The CDR3 is 13 residues long. CDR3 bases: TGTGCCAGCAGCTTCGGTCTAGTGGAGACCCAGTACTTC. Its translation is CASSFGLVETQYF.